These 22 T cell receptor beta chains originate from one sample sequenced in a study of cytomegalovirus exposure and HLA in healthy donors. A multiplex PCR was run with 60 Vbeta primers and 13 Jbeta primers. Sequenced by immunoSEQ multiplex PCR; TCRdb stores in-frame clones only, minus some. The sample holds about 120,000 clones, almost 85% seen once. Sequencing was performed on PBMCs. These receptors were obtained from a woman between 18 and 29 years old in good health and CMV-seronegative.

This chain uses TRBV18 with TRBJ1-2, with 8 bases aligning to TRBD1. The germline V gene encodes CDR1 KGHSH and CDR2 LQKENI. The V gene end was trimmed by 3 bases and the J gene end by 2 bases; junction bases not matched to a gene: 8. The CDR3 totals 16 residues. The CDR3 protein is CASSPLRTGTNYGYTF. The CDR3, as DNA: TGTGCCAGCTCACCGCTACGGACAGGGACCAACTATGGCTACACCTTC.

The V and J genes are TRBV7-9 and TRBJ2-3; 7 bases are shared with TRBD1. CDR1 SEHNR and CDR2 FQNEAQ come from the germline V gene (reference sequence). The junction had 7 bases not matched to a gene; V was cut back by 0 bases and J by 1 base. The CDR3 is made up of 17 amino acids. CDR3: CASSLAGTATRTDTQYF. CDR3 in DNA: TGTGCCAGCAGCTTAGCGGGGACAGCGACCCGCACAGATACGCAGTATTTT.

This chain connects TRBV11-1 to TRBJ1-1; D perhaps matches TRBD1 (5 bases). The germline V gene encodes CDR1 SGHAT and CDR2 FQDESV (reference sequence). V dropped 1 base and J dropped 5 bases, with 8 bases sitting between them. There are 13 residues in the CDR3. CDR3 nucleotide sequence: TGTGCCAGCAGCTTAGAACGGGGGACTGAAGCTTTCTTT. It encodes CASSLERGTEAFF.

The V gene is TRBV29-1, the J gene TRBJ1-4; tentative D call: TRBD1 (6 bases). CDR3 length equals 14 residues. The germline CDR1 and CDR2 sequences are SQVTM and ANQGSEA. Deletions cut 2 bases from V and 0 bases from J, with 7 bases between. The CDR3 sequence: CSVETGSTNEKLFF. DNA of the CDR3: TGCAGCGTTGAAACAGGGTCAACTAATGAAAAACTGTTTTTT.

V and J are TRBV19 and TRBJ1-5; tentatively, D is TRBD1 (5 bases). The CDR3 is 19 residues long. Per germline, CDR1 LNHDA and CDR2 SQIVND (reference sequence). V was clipped by 7 bases and J by 6 bases, with 31 bases between them. CDR3 amino acids: CASTSTWGREAGYGQPQHF. The CDR3 nucleotides read TGTGCCAGTACCTCGACTTGGGGCAGGGAAGCGGGGTATGGTCAGCCCCAGCATTTT. Using reference TRBV19 and TRBJ1-5 for the parts outside the CDR3, the full variable domain is DGGITQSPKYLFRKEGQNVTLSCEQNLNHDAMYWYRQDPGQGLRLIYYSQIVNDFQKGDIAEGYSVSREKKESFPLTVTSAQKNPTAFYLCASTSTWGREAGYGQPQHFGDGTRLSIL.

The V and J genes are TRBV6-1 and TRBJ2-1; 7 nucleotides line up with TRBD1. The CDR3 contains 13 residues. V trimming: 6 bases; J trimming: 4 bases; junction bases outside the gene matches: 3. Per germline, CDR1 MNHNS and CDR2 SASEGT. The chain's CDR3 is CASRPGGYNEQFF. DNA of the CDR3: TGTGCCAGCAGACCAGGGGGATACAATGAGCAGTTCTTC.

Regarding this clone: At one boundary the junction diverges from the germline segment, which might be a read error. This sequence joins TRBV7-9 and TRBJ1-1; D unresolved. This CDR3 comprises 14 residues. Germline assignment: CDR1 SEHNR and CDR2 FQNEAQ (reference sequence). The chain's CDR3 is CSSSLAGFSTEAFF. CDR3 coding DNA: TGTTCCAGCAGCTTAGCCGGGTTTAGCACTGAAGCTTTCTTT.

The chain uses TRBV6-5 and TRBJ1-5; a possible D gene is TRBD1 (6 bases). Looked up from germline, CDR1 is MNHEY and CDR2 is SVGAGI. The ends were cut back, 8 bases at V and 3 bases at J, with 8 bases in the middle. The CDR3 is 12 residues long. CDR3 sequence reads: CASQGYNQPQHF. The CDR3 DNA follows: TGTGCCAGCCAGGGGTACAATCAGCCCCAGCATTTT.

This clone showed up just once. This chain uses TRBV14 with TRBJ2-7; possibly TRBD2 for D (7 bases). Germline lookup yields CDR1 SGHDN and CDR2 FVKESK. V gave up 1 base and J gave up 3 bases, with 13 bases separating them. The CDR3 is 15 amino acids. This CDR3 reads CASSQAWGGGYEQYF. In nucleotides, the CDR3 is TGTGCCAGCAGCCAAGCATGGGGAGGGGGCTACGAGCAGTACTTC. Full variable domain (remainder filled in from reference TRBV14 and TRBJ2-7): EAGVTQFPSHSVIEKGQTVTLRCDPISGHDNLYWYRRVMGKEIKFLLHFVKESKQDESGMPNNRFLAERTGGTYSTLKVQPAELEDSGVYFCASSQAWGGGYEQYFGPGTRLTVT.

The J gene is TRBJ2-1, the V gene TRBV6-1; 8 bases align to TRBD2. The J segment lost 2 bases and the V segment lost 8 bases, leaving 2 bases of the junction unmatched. The germline CDR1 and CDR2 sequences are MNHNS and SASEGT. CDR3 length: 13 residues. The CDR3 protein is CASAGGPYNEQFF. The CDR3 bases are TGTGCCAGCGCGGGGGGCCCCTACAATGAGCAGTTCTTC.

V and J are TRBV6-1 and TRBJ2-1; D call uncertain. Trimming stripped 4 bases from V and 0 bases from J, with 10 bases between. There are 15 residues in the CDR3. Germline CDR1 MNHNS, CDR2 SASEGT. CDR3: CASSGLISSYNEQFF. CDR3 nucleotides: TGTGCCAGCAGTGGACTCATTAGCTCCTACAATGAGCAGTTCTTC.

The chain recombines TRBV6-6 with TRBJ2-1; 9 bases agree with TRBD1. The CDR3 totals 15 residues. Germline CDR1 and CDR2: MNHNY and SVGAGI (reference sequence). The ends lost 4 bases at V and 9 bases at J; junction bases unmatched: 10. CDR3 region: CASSSQGAGYGEQFF. In nucleotides, the CDR3 is TGTGCCAGCAGTTCACAGGGGGCGGGTTATGGTGAGCAGTTCTTC.

The rearrangement uses TRBV5-6 and TRBJ2-5; perhaps TRBD1 as D (6 bases). Germline loops: CDR1 SGHDT, CDR2 YYEEEE. V lost 5 bases, J lost 2 bases, and 10 bases lay in between. This CDR3 region has 13 residues. DNA of the CDR3: TGTGCCAGCAGTTGGGACAATCAAGAGACCCAGTACTTC. Translated, it gives CASSWDNQETQYF.

This clone was seen a single time. The chain recombines TRBV6-1 with TRBJ2-7; a weak D match, TRBD2 (6 bases). The CDR3 has 14 residues. Germline CDR1 reads MNHNS; CDR2 reads SASEGT. V lost 8 bases and J lost 4, with 18 bases in between. CDR3 in amino acids: CASWRTGAPYEQYF. The CDR3 DNA sequence: TGTGCCAGCTGGAGAACGGGAGCCCCATACGAGCAGTACTTC.

V gene TRBV6-5 combines with J gene TRBJ1-2; possibly TRBD1 for D (6 bases). V was trimmed by 5 bases and J by 2 bases, leaving 15 bases between them. The CDR3 covers 15 residues. Germline V gene sequence: CDR1 MNHEY, CDR2 SVGAGI. The DNA for the CDR3 is TGTGCCAGCAGTCGCTCCTACACAGGGAACTATGGCTACACCTTC. It encodes CASSRSYTGNYGYTF.

This clone has a single count. V is TRBV7-2 and J is TRBJ1-2, with D maybe TRBD1 (5 bases). Germline CDR1 and CDR2: SGHTA and FQGNSA. The CDR3 totals 16 residues. Trimming removed 5 bases at V and 1 base at J, with 17 bases between. The CDR3 sequence: CASSPPGFGGNYGYTF. The CDR3 DNA sequence: TGTGCCAGCAGCCCACCGGGGTTCGGGGGTAACTATGGCTACACCTTC.

In nucleotides, the CDR3 is TGTGCCAGCAGCTTAGCGGGGGGGACAGTTTACGAGCAGTACTTC. Encoded protein: CASSLAGGTVYEQYF. The rearrangement joins TRBV11-2 to TRBJ2-7; maybe TRBD2 (8 bases). Germline V gene sequence: CDR1 SGHAT, CDR2 FQNNGV. The length of the CDR3 is 15 residues. Trimming shortened V by 1 base and J by 4 bases, and 14 bases separated the two germline ends.

The chain joins TRBV9 to TRBJ1-1; weak D call: TRBD1 (6 bases). The CDR3 runs to 13 residues. V lost 1 base, J lost 12 bases, and 16 bases lay in between. Germline loops: CDR1 SGDLS, CDR2 YYNGEE. CDR3 nucleotide sequence: TGTGCCAGCAGCGTAATCGGGGCAGGGGAAACTTTCTTT. Translating it yields CASSVIGAGETFF.

CDR3 loop: CASSQRQGGYGYTF. DNA of the CDR3: TGTGCCAGCAGCCAGCGACAGGGGGGCTATGGCTACACCTTC. V gene TRBV5-4 combines with J gene TRBJ1-2; 9 nucleotides agree with TRBD1. Germline V gene data show CDR1 as SGHNT and CDR2 as YYREEE (reference sequence). CDR3 length: 14 amino acids. Losses at the gene ends were 4 bases for V and 4 bases for J; bases not matched to a gene: 5.

Only a few counts were recorded for this clone. This chain joins TRBV5-1 and TRBJ1-6; 7 bases line up with TRBD1. This CDR3 has 13 amino acids. Per germline, CDR1 SGHRS and CDR2 YFSETQ. The junction had 9 bases not matched to a gene; V was cut back by 4 bases and J by 14 bases. The CDR3 loop is CASSRDSQGALHF. In DNA form, the CDR3 reads TGCGCCAGCAGCCGGGACAGCCAAGGAGCCCTCCACTTT.

This rearrangement joins TRBV7-8 to TRBJ2-7; 7 positions agree with TRBD2. The V gene's germline CDR1 is SGHVS and CDR2 FQNEAQ. This CDR3 contains 15 residues. V lost 1 base to trimming and J lost 3 bases; unmatched junction nucleotides: 6. The CDR3 sequence: CASSLGPGRGYEQYF. CDR3 nucleotides: TGTGCCAGCAGCTTAGGGCCGGGGAGGGGCTACGAGCAGTACTTC.

V and J are TRBV28 and TRBJ2-7; perhaps TRBD1 as D (6 bases). Trimming left V 5 bases short and J 3 bases short, with 8 bases between. The CDR3 loop spans 12 amino acids. CDR1 and CDR2 (germline): MDHEN, SYDVKM. CDR3 nucleotides: TGTGCCAGCAGTGGACAGCTCTACGAGCAGTACTTC. This gives the protein CASSGQLYEQYF.